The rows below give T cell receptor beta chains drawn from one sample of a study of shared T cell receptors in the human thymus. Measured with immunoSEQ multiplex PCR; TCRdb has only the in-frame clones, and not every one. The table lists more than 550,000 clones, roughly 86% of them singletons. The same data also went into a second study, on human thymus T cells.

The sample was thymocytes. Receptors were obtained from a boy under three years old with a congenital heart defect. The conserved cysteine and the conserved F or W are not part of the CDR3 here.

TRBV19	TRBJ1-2	ASSSPSTTGHYGYT
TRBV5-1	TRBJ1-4	ASSASWLTGINEKLF
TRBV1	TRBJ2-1	TSSQREGPYNEQF
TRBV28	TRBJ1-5	ASSLYRGHQPQH
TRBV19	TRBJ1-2	ASSRQPPYGYT
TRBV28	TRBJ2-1	ASSQPGLVYEQF
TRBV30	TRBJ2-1	AWRHIGPGGGEQF
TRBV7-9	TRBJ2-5	ASRGGGVTQY
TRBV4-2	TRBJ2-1	ASSHSSRGGRGNEQF
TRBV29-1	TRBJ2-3	SVEIDRGAGSTDTQY
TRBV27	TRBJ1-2	ASTKDRGGGYT
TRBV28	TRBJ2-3	ASLTGTGGTDTQY
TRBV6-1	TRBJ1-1	ASSGTGQVTEAF
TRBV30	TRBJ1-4	AWSVRNGNEKLF
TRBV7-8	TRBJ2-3	ASRPSSGGTDTQY
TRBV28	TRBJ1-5	ASRPYSGPQH
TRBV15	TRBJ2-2	ATSRVNSLTGELF
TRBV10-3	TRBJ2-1	AISESEREGLYNEQF
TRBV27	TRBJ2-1	ASSSPRRGTGSSYNEQF
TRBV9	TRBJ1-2	ASSVGTEINYGYT
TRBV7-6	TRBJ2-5	ASSSGTSIGETQY
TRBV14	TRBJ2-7	ASSQDPLGTGDYEQY
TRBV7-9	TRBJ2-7	ASRPGQKKYEQY
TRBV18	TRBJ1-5	ASSPGRDINQPQH
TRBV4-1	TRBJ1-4	ASSQDRAGGNEKLF
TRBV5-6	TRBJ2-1	ASSDPRGSLLYNEQF
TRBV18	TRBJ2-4	ASSEMDWTGENIQY
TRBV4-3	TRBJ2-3	ASSQKRSGTTSTDTQY
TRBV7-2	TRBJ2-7	ASSSRPQRTAGYEQY
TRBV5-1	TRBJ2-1	ASSLGLAGVEQF
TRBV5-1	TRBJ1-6	ASSSQGVNAVSPLH
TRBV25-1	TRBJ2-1	ASRQGYNEQF
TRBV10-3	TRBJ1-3	ATQGQITGNTIY
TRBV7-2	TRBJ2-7	ASSLEPTGIPYSSYEQY
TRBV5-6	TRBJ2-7	ASSRTDGAYEQY
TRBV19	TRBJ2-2	ASSIAGVIGELF
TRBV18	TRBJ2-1	ASSPLGAKSGRVNEQF
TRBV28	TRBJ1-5	ASSLCSGPPFAGPRGNQPQH
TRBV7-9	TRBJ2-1	ASSGTGLQPSSYNEQF
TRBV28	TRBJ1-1	ASRQVKNTEAF
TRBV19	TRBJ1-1	ASSIMGGMNTEAF
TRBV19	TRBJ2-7	ASSTDTYPQY
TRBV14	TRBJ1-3	ASSTDNRGKGNTIY
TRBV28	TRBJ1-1	AAWGENTEAF
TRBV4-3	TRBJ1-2	ASSQDHKTGEHYGYT
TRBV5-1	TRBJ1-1	ASSLERQGALMNTEAF
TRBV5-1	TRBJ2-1	ASSRRGTSGNNEQF
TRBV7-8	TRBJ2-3	ASSHGPSGGGDTQY
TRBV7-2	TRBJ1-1	ASSLGTGLYTEAF